These T cell receptor beta chains were read from a single sample in a study of blood T cell repertoires in COVID-19. The repertoire was sequenced with immunoSEQ multiplex PCR; TCRdb's copy has only in-frame clones and lacks some. The sample lists tens of thousands of clones; about 83% were seen once. Sequenced material: peripheral blood. These receptor sequences come from a man between 60 and 75 years old with acute or convalescent COVID-19. Both conserved end residues are trimmed from each CDR3. Clone sizes are given selectively: once, few, many, or a class where the clone is expanded.

NA,TRBJ2-2,TRBV7-2,ASSFASGGRTGELF
NA,TRBJ2-3,TRBV6-4,ASRAVVGTDTQY
NA,TRBJ2-3,TRBV29-1,SATGAYRNTQY
few,TRBJ2-5,TRBV18,ASSPRYQETQY
NA,TRBJ2-2,TRBV27,ASSTPTTGLNTGELF
NA,TRBJ1-5,TRBV5-1,ASSPLHSNQPQH
NA,TRBJ1-1,TRBV18,ASSPLRPEAF
once,TRBJ1-5,TRBV19,ASSGRKDRGISNQPQH
NA,TRBJ2-7,TRBV5-4,ASSLVLAGGINYEQY
once,TRBJ1-4,TRBV7-2,ASSFSGVEKLF
NA,TRBJ2-2,TRBV29-1,SVERSGTAKTGELF
NA,TRBJ1-5,TRBV7-8,ASSLARTGIQPQH
NA,TRBJ1-3,TRBV7-2,ASSSLTGSGNTIY
NA,TRBJ1-2,TRBV19,ASSRDRGYGYT
NA,TRBJ1-2,TRBV5-4,ASSLAGDYGYT
NA,TRBJ1-1,TRBV7-6,ASRNPGGSEAF
NA,TRBJ1-2,TRBV27,ASSSKKSGGYT
NA,TRBJ1-5,TRBV3-1/TRBV3-2,ASSLTGGSNQPQH